Presented here are 25 T cell receptor beta chains from one specimen sequenced in a study of OX40 agonist ivuxolimab in advanced cancers. Sequencing was performed with immunoSEQ multiplex PCR; in TCRdb, only in-frame clones are kept and a portion is missing. The repertoire holds 66,000 or so clones, around 85% seen once, with roughly 4% in the top ten. The sample was CD4+ or CD8+ T cells sorted from blood, taken in a trial of the OX40 agonist ivuxolimab. The receptors originated from an adult with an advanced solid tumor such as melanoma, head and neck, liver or kidney cancer.

V is TRBV28 and J is TRBJ2-3; no clear D gene. The germline gives CDR1 MDHEN, CDR2 SYDVKM. V was trimmed by 3 bases and J by 2 bases, leaving 12 bases between them. CDR3 size: 15 residues. CDR3 region: CASSLSGILTDTQYF. DNA for the CDR3: TGTGCCAGCAGTTTGAGTGGGATTCTCACAGATACGCAGTATTTT.

The chain recombines TRBV7-2 with TRBJ2-7; TRBD2 is a possible D gene (5 bases). The germline gives CDR1 SGHTA, CDR2 FQGNSA. This CDR3 is 12 amino acids long. V was cut by 8 bases and J by 7 bases, with 15 bases left in between. The CDR3 is CASARALGEQYF. CDR3 DNA sequence: TGTGCCAGCGCGAGGGCGTTGGGGGAGCAGTACTTC.

The chain uses TRBV11-2 and TRBJ2-1, with D perhaps matching TRBD1 or TRBD2 (6 bases each). In germline, CDR1 is SGHAT, CDR2 FQNNGV. The CDR3 is 11 residues long. Trimming removed 5 bases at V and 13 bases at J, with 12 bases between. CDR3 in DNA: TGTGCCAGCAGCCCGAAGGGGGGACAGTTCTTC. The encoded protein is CASSPKGGQFF. The full variable domain, completed using reference TRBV11-2 and TRBJ2-1, is EAGVAQSPRYKIIEKRQSVAFWCNPISGHATLYWYQQILGQGPKLLIQFQNNGVVDDSQLPKDRFSAERLKGVDSTLKIQPAKLEDSAVYLCASSPKGGQFFGPGTRLTVL.

The chain carries TRBV19 and TRBJ2-4; 7 nucleotides agree with TRBD2. Losses at the gene ends were 8 bases for V and 0 bases for J; bases not matched to a gene: 7. The germline CDR1 and CDR2 sequences are LNHDA and SQIVND (reference sequence). The CDR3 is 15 amino acids. CDR3 in DNA: TGTGCCAGTTCGTGGGGGGGACTAGCCAAAAACATTCAGTACTTC. Residues: CASSWGGLAKNIQYF. The full variable domain, its missing parts supplied by reference TRBV19 and TRBJ2-4, is DGGITQSPKYLFRKEGQNVTLSCEQNLNHDAMYWYRQDPGQGLRLIYYSQIVNDFQKGDIAEGYSVSREKKESFPLTVTSAQKNPTAFYLCASSWGGLAKNIQYFGAGTRLSVL.

J is TRBJ2-5 and V is TRBV25-1; the D is unclear. The V and J ends lost 4 bases and 2 bases respectively, with 11 bases between them. Per the germline V gene, CDR1 is MGHDK and CDR2 is SYGVNS. The CDR3 runs 14 residues. CDR3 DNA sequence: TGTGCCAGCAGTGCCTTTCGCGGACAAGAGACCCAGTACTTC. Translated: CASSAFRGQETQYF.

The chain couples TRBV2 to TRBJ2-7; the D gene is possibly TRBD2 (5 bases). Per germline, CDR1 SNHLY and CDR2 FYNNEI. The CDR3 sequence is 14 residues long. Trimming took 3 bases from V and 2 from J, leaving 11 bases between them. In DNA form, the CDR3 reads TGTGCCAGCAGTGAGTCTGCGGGTCCCTACGAGCAGTACTTC. This encodes CASSESAGPYEQYF.

This clone was seen more than once but under ten times. The V and J genes are TRBV14 and TRBJ2-1; 13 nucleotides line up with TRBD2. CDR1 and CDR2 (germline): SGHDN, FVKESK. The CDR3 totals 15 residues. J was trimmed by 8 bases and V by 4 bases; bases with no gene match: 5. The CDR3 loop reads CASSRTSGRRYEQFF. CDR3 bases: TGTGCCAGCAGCCGGACTAGCGGGAGACGGTATGAGCAGTTCTTC.

The chain employs TRBV28 and TRBJ2-1, with 13 bases that match TRBD2. The V gene's germline CDR1 is MDHEN and CDR2 SYDVKM. CDR3 size: 14 residues. V was clipped by 6 bases and J by 5 bases; unmatched bases: 1. The CDR3 reads CASRLAGGNNEQFF. The CDR3 nucleotides read TGTGCCAGCAGACTAGCGGGGGGGAACAATGAGCAGTTCTTC.

V is TRBV4-3 and J is TRBJ2-1; 14 bases agree with TRBD2. Trimming removed 3 bases from V and 10 bases from J; junction bases left unmatched: 8. From germline, CDR1 is LGHNA and CDR2 YSLEER. The CDR3 is 16 amino acids. DNA for the CDR3: TGCGCCAGCAGCCAGGCTGGACTAGCGGGGGGCGGGGAGCAGTTCTTC. Translating gives CASSQAGLAGGGEQFF.

CDR3 residues: CASSLMAGGNEQYF. Here the CDR3 DNA reads TGTGCCAGCAGCTTGATGGCAGGGGGCAACGAGCAGTACTTC. J is TRBJ2-7 and V is TRBV7-9; 8 bases agree with TRBD1. The V segment lost 3 bases and the J segment 5 bases; nucleotides outside the gene matches: 6. In germline, CDR1 is SEHNR, CDR2 FQNEAQ (reference sequence). The CDR3 length is 14 residues.

V usage is TRBV7-6 and J usage is TRBJ2-1; TRBD2 aligns across 8 bases. V trimming: 1 base; J trimming: 12 bases; junction bases outside the gene matches: 11. CDR1 is SGHVS and CDR2 is FNYEAQ in the germline V gene. The CDR3 consists of 15 residues. CDR3 bases: TGTGCCAGCAGCTTAGACCCCAGCGAGCGGGGGCGGCAGTTCTTC. Amino acid sequence: CASSLDPSERGRQFF.

The chain uses TRBV28 and TRBJ2-1, with TRBD2 matching 11 bases. This CDR3 spans 14 amino acids. V was clipped by 8 bases and J by 9 bases; unmatched bases: 9. Germline values: CDR1 MDHEN, CDR2 SYDVKM. The CDR3: CASLQLAGDSEQFF. The CDR3 nucleotides read TGTGCCAGCCTCCAACTAGCGGGAGATTCTGAGCAGTTCTTC.

This rearrangement joins TRBV9 to TRBJ2-1; 7 nucleotides line up with TRBD2. The CDR3 runs to 16 residues. Germline CDR1 and CDR2: SGDLS and YYNGEE. Trimming took 4 bases from V and 2 from J; bases not matched to a gene: 9. CDR3 amino acids: CASSPLAGSTYNEQFF. In nucleotides, the CDR3 is TGTGCCAGCAGCCCTTTAGCGGGTTCCACCTACAATGAGCAGTTCTTC.

The chain recombines TRBV5-1 with TRBJ2-2; no reliable D call. The V end lost 4 bases, the J end lost 1 base, and 8 bases lay between the germline ends. Looked up from germline, CDR1 is SGHRS and CDR2 is YFSETQ. CDR3 length: 14 residues. CDR3 sequence (DNA): TGCGCCAGCAGCGACCAAGGGAACACCGGGGAGCTGTTTTTT. It specifies CASSDQGNTGELFF.

J is TRBJ2-5 and V is TRBV7-7; unclear D gene. Between the trimmed V and J ends, which lost 4 bases and 5 bases, there was a span of 8 bases. There are 12 residues in the CDR3. The germline CDR1 and CDR2 sequences are SSHAT and FNYEAQ (reference sequence). This CDR3 reads CASSSDWETQYF. The CDR3 bases are TGTGCCAGCAGCTCTGACTGGGAGACCCAGTACTTC.

The rearrangement uses TRBV9 and TRBJ2-2; D unclear. The CDR3 sequence is 15 residues long. Germline CDR1 is SGDLS and CDR2 is YYNGEE. Trimming took 0 bases from V and 2 from J, leaving 8 bases between them. The CDR3 nucleotides read TGTGCCAGCAGCGTAGCGGTAGCTAACACCGGGGAGCTGTTTTTT. This gives the protein CASSVAVANTGELFF.

This rearrangement joins TRBV4-3 to TRBJ1-2; D gene unclear. The CDR3 contains 15 residues. Trimming shortened V by 1 base and J by 0 bases, and 9 bases separated the two germline ends. Germline V lookup: CDR1 LGHNA, CDR2 YSLEER. CDR3 sequence (DNA): TGCGCCAGCAGCCAAGTCGTCAGTACTAACTATGGCTACACCTTC. Protein sequence: CASSQVVSTNYGYTF.

The J gene is TRBJ1-5, the V gene TRBV5-1; the D is unclear. V was shortened by 4 bases and J by 6 bases, with 14 bases between the two germline ends. There are 14 residues in the CDR3. Looked up from germline, CDR1 is SGHRS and CDR2 is YFSETQ. CDR3 nucleotides: TGCGCCAGCAGCGCCCTGGGTGACGGTCAGCCCCAGCATTTT. It is translated as CASSALGDGQPQHF.

CDR3 residues: CASSSPTVYEQYF. In DNA, the CDR3 is TGCGCCAGCAGCTCACCGACAGTCTACGAGCAGTACTTC. The chain uses TRBV5-1 and TRBJ2-7; D is possibly TRBD1 (5 bases). This CDR3 is 13 amino acids long. Germline V gives CDR1 SGHRS, CDR2 YFSETQ. With 3 bases removed from V and 3 bases from J, the gap between germline ends came to 10 bases.

The genes are TRBV2 and TRBJ2-1; D is unclear. Germline-derived CDR1 and CDR2 are SNHLY and FYNNEI. The V end lost 5 bases, the J end lost 5 bases, and 19 bases lay between the germline ends. The CDR3 length is 16 residues. The CDR3 protein is CASSSLLRAQHNEQFF. CDR3 in DNA: TGTGCCAGCAGTTCCCTCCTCCGGGCTCAACACAATGAGCAGTTCTTC.

This clone has just one count. Here the CDR3 DNA reads TGTGCCAGCAGACCCCGGACAGGGTTCGTGGAGCAGTACTTC. This translates into CASRPRTGFVEQYF. The rearrangement uses TRBV6-5 and TRBJ2-7, with 8 bases lining up with TRBD1. The CDR3 runs 14 residues. The V segment lost 6 bases and the J segment 7 bases; nucleotides outside the gene matches: 11. In germline, CDR1 is MNHEY, CDR2 SVGAGI.

CDR3 coding DNA: TGTGCCAGCAGTTCGAGAATACAGGGCGTAGGTGGGACTTTCTTT. It yields the protein CASSSRIQGVGGTFF. This chain uses TRBV27 with TRBJ1-1, with D perhaps TRBD1 (6 bases). CDR1 MNHEY and CDR2 SMNVEV come from the germline V gene (reference sequence). Trimming took off 4 bases at V and 12 bases at J, with 24 bases between the two ends. The CDR3 covers 15 residues.

This clone was found once. The chain joins TRBV7-2 to TRBJ2-7, with no clear D. This CDR3 contains 15 residues. The germline V and J ends were trimmed by 1 base and 3 bases, with 13 bases remaining between them. Germline V lookup: CDR1 SGHTA, CDR2 FQGNSA. CDR3 DNA: TGTGCCAGCAGCTTAGTTCCGGGTAGGAACTACGAGCAGTACTTC. Protein: CASSLVPGRNYEQYF.

The chain combines TRBV5-1 with TRBJ2-2, with D possibly being TRBD2 (5 bases). The germline V gene has CDR1 SGHRS and CDR2 YFSETQ. This CDR3 has 16 amino acids. V was shortened by 2 bases and J by 4 bases, with 15 bases between the two germline ends. The CDR3 DNA is TGCGCCAGCAGCTTCCCTTCCATGGCGGGCACCGGGGAGCTGTTTTTT. Translating it yields CASSFPSMAGTGELFF.

The CDR3 region has the DNA TGTGCCAGCTCACCGCGTTTAGGCGGAGACTCCTACAATGAGCAGTTCTTC. Its translation is CASSPRLGGDSYNEQFF. V usage is TRBV18 and J usage is TRBJ2-1; D is unresolved. The CDR3 runs to 17 residues. CDR1 and CDR2 from the germline V gene are KGHSH and LQKENI. The germline V and J ends were trimmed by 3 bases and 0 bases, with 15 bases remaining between them.